The present entry profiles one T cell receptor beta chain with its context. This entry is derived from a study of beta chain features in type 1 diabetes. This CDR3 is 21 amino acids long. The germline V gene has CDR1 LGHNA and CDR2 YSLEER. J gave up 0 bases and V 2 bases, and 18 bases lay outside the gene matches. TCRB transcripts that were expressed got sequenced, as all of the isolated RNA had been reverse transcribed. The assay was immunoSEQ multiplex PCR, and TCRdb's table has in-frame clones only and misses some. The sample carries 130,000 to 150,000 clones, roughly 48% recorded once. The chain recombines TRBV4-3 with TRBJ2-1, with 8 bases identical to TRBD2. The clonotype originates from a man aged 18 to 29 in good health. Sequencing was done on a sample of Tregs from blood. The CDR3 DNA is TGCGCCAGCAGCCAACGGCTCGGGGGGGCCCTTAACCCGAGCTCCTACAATGAGCAGTTCTTC. It translates to CASSQRLGGALNPSSYNEQFF.